This is a list of T cell receptor beta chains from one sample in a study of post-analysis software for immune sequencing data. MiXCR, applied by TCRdb to the PCR reads, yields one record per CDR3 protein. The sample consists of some 370,000 distinct CDR3 sequences, less than 40% of them appearing once. Sequencing was carried out using blood. These receptors were obtained from a girl between 5 and 17 years old with multiple sclerosis. Each CDR3 is given with its conserved first and last residue. D genes are given only for firm matches. Size is omitted from some rows. Given values are once, few, many or a class for expanded clones.

v_call	clone_size	j_call	d_call	cdr3_nt	cdr3_aa
TRBV2	few	TRBJ2-5	TRBD1	TGTGCCAGCAGTCCAAACACAGGGGCGGAGACCCAGTACTTC	CASSPNTGAETQYF
TRBV6-5	few	TRBJ1-2	-	TGTGCCAGCAGGCGGACAGACAACGCGGGCTACTATGGCTACACCTTC	CASRRTDNAGYYGYTF
TRBV7-2	-	TRBJ2-5	-	TGTGCCAGCAGCTTACTCTGGACGGATTACCAAGAGACCCAGTACTTC	CASSLLWTDYQETQYF
TRBV20-1	-	TRBJ2-4	TRBD1	TGCAGTGCTAGAGACTCGACAGGGGGGGGAAACATTCAGTACTTC	CSARDSTGGGNIQYF
TRBV20-1	-	TRBJ2-7	-	TGCAGTGCTAGAGAAAGGGGGGGGCGCAGGGGAAGGGACGAGCAGTACTTC	CSARERGGRRGRDEQYF
TRBV12-3/TRBV12-4	few	TRBJ2-1	TRBD2	TGTGCCAGCAGTTTAGAGGCTAGCGGGGGGGGAATCTCCAATGAGCAGTTCTTC	CASSLEASGGGISNEQFF
TRBV27	-	TRBJ2-7	TRBD2	TGTGCCAGCAGTTTAAGAGGCCTAGCGGGGGAGTCCTACGAGCAGTACTTC	CASSLRGLAGESYEQYF
TRBV29-1	few	TRBJ2-1	-	TGCAGCGGTGACGGGAGCTCCTACAATGAGCAGTTCTTC	CSGDGSSYNEQFF
TRBV3-1	few	TRBJ2-7	TRBD1	TGTGCCAGCAGCCAATCGGGACAGGGGGTTAGAAGGGGCTACGAGCAGTACTTC	CASSQSGQGVRRGYEQYF
TRBV27	-	TRBJ1-6	TRBD1	TGTGCCAGCAGTTCCCCAGGGACAGAATATAATTCACCCCTCCACTTT	CASSSPGTEYNSPLHF
TRBV12-3/TRBV12-4	-	TRBJ2-7	TRBD2	TGTGCCGGCAGCCAATTAGCGGGGGCGGGGAGCGTTTCCTACGAGCAGTACTTC	CAGSQLAGAGSVSYEQYF
TRBV4-1	-	TRBJ2-7	TRBD1	TGCGCCAGCAGCCAAGATATCGGGACAGGGTTCTCCTACGAGCAGTACTTC	CASSQDIGTGFSYEQYF
TRBV24-1	-	TRBJ2-1	-	TGTGCCACCAGTGATTGGGGTAGAGGGGGGGTCAATGAGCAGTTCTTC	CATSDWGRGGVNEQFF
TRBV6-5	-	TRBJ1-3	TRBD1	TGTGCCAGCAGGGCGACAGGGACGGAAGGGAACACCATATATTTT	CASRATGTEGNTIYF
TRBV11-2	-	TRBJ2-1	-	TGTGCCAGCAGTCCCGGGGCGGGCCCCTACAATGAGCAGTTCTTC	CASSPGAGPYNEQFF
TRBV10-3	few	TRBJ2-1	TRBD1	TGTGCCATCAGTGTCGGAGACAGGGTTAACAATGAGCAGTTCTTC	CAISVGDRVNNEQFF
TRBV6-8	-	TRBJ2-1	TRBD2	TGTGCCAGCAGAATCGGGACTAGCGGGGGGGCCAGGTCCTACAATGAGCAGTTCTTC	CASRIGTSGGARSYNEQFF
TRBV12-3/TRBV12-4	-	TRBJ2-7	TRBD1	TGTGCCAGCAGCCCGGACAGGCTGAGCTACGAGCAGTACTTC	CASSPDRLSYEQYF
TRBV12-3/TRBV12-4	many	TRBJ2-5	-	TGTGCCAGCAGTTTAATGGGGGAGACCCAGTACTTC	CASSLMGETQYF
TRBV5-1	few	TRBJ2-3	-	TGCGCCAGCAGCCCAAACGGGAAAGATACGCAGTATTTT	CASSPNGKDTQYF
TRBV28	few	TRBJ2-7	-	TGTGCCAGCTGGGGCAACTCCTACGAGCAGTACTTC	CASWGNSYEQYF
TRBV12-3/TRBV12-4	few	TRBJ2-4	TRBD1	TGTGCCAGTACCATAACAGGGGTAGCCAAAAACATTCAGTACTTC	CASTITGVAKNIQYF
TRBV19	-	TRBJ2-1	TRBD1	TGTGCCAGTAGTCTCAGGACAGGGCCGAATGAGCAGTTCTTC	CASSLRTGPNEQFF
TRBV25-1	few	TRBJ1-4	-	TGTGCCAGCAGTGCAACTAATGAAAAACTGTTTTTT	CASSATNEKLFF
TRBV6-5	-	TRBJ2-3	-	TGTGCCAGCAGTTCTTTACTCCCCTTGGGCGATACGCAGTATTTT	CASSSLLPLGDTQYF